A single sample is the source of the 32 T cell receptor beta chains below, sequenced in a study of Ad26.COV2.S vaccination and SARS-CoV-2 variants (dated by TCRdb to the early 2020s). Library preparation employed the immunoSEQ multiplex PCR assay. Here the immuneACCESS table is served through TCRdb, limited to in-frame sequences with V and J called. Missing clones are a known gap in these copies; in checked studies unresolved V genes cover under half, and the rest lacks a known reason. Counted in this sample were about 480,000 clones; 87% of them appeared once. The top ten hold 9.5% to 15% of the sample. In light of the paper, this sample's treatment or condition label describes: 15 to 20 received Ad26.COV2.S at low or high dose, single or two shots; five or six received placebo; per-sample allocation not given. For vaccine and placebo recipients, the sequenced repertoires came from samples collected on day 63 after the first injection.

The source material was peripheral blood, sampled in a trial of Ad26.COV2.S vaccine versus placebo. Source of these receptors: a person aged 18 to 59 who received the Ad26.COV2.S COVID-19 vaccine or a placebo.

The CDR3 region is CASTAGTGVSPLHF. The CDR3 DNA follows: TGCGCCAGCACCGCCGGGACAGGGGTTTCACCCCTCCACTTT. The chain carries TRBV5-1 and TRBJ1-6; 10 bases line up with TRBD1. This CDR3 region has 14 residues. Per the germline V gene, CDR1 is SGHRS and CDR2 is YFSETQ. J was trimmed by 9 bases and V by 6 bases; bases with no gene match: 6.

This clone occurred once. The chain carries TRBV19 and TRBJ1-4; D is ambiguous. The germline V and J ends were trimmed by 5 bases and 3 bases, with 13 bases remaining between them. The germline V gene has CDR1 LNHDA and CDR2 SQIVND (reference sequence). The CDR3 runs to 15 residues. The CDR3 DNA follows: TGTGCCAGTAGTGACATGGGAGACCCTAATGAAAAACTGTTTTTT. Translated: CASSDMGDPNEKLFF. The full variable domain, with the rest looked up from reference TRBV19 and TRBJ1-4, is DGGITQSPKYLFRKEGQNVTLSCEQNLNHDAMYWYRQDPGQGLRLIYYSQIVNDFQKGDIAEGYSVSREKKESFPLTVTSAQKNPTAFYLCASSDMGDPNEKLFFGSGTQLSVL.

This clone was seen a few times. The gene calls are TRBV19 and TRBJ1-1, with TRBD1 matching 7 bases. The germline V gene has CDR1 LNHDA and CDR2 SQIVND (reference sequence). The CDR3 has 15 amino acids. Trimming cost V 4 bases and J 2 bases; bases outside gene matches: 7. The CDR3 sequence is CASSTSGQQNTEAFF. CDR3 nucleotides: TGTGCCAGTAGTACCTCGGGACAGCAAAACACTGAAGCTTTCTTT.

The rearrangement links TRBV7-9 to TRBJ1-1, with D tentatively TRBD1 (6 bases). The CDR3 sequence is 15 residues long. Per germline, CDR1 SEHNR and CDR2 FQNEAQ (reference sequence). The germline V and J ends were trimmed by 6 bases and 5 bases, with 19 bases remaining between them. The CDR3 DNA sequence: TGTGCCAGCAGTATCGCAGGGGAGAGGAGGACTGAAGCTTTCTTT. Its translation: CASSIAGERRTEAFF.

CDR3 amino acids: CASSVGLSGQEYEQYF. The CDR3 nucleotides read TGTGCCAGCAGCGTAGGGCTTAGTGGACAGGAATACGAGCAGTACTTC. This chain links TRBV9 with TRBJ2-7; 7 bases agree with TRBD1. The CDR3 loop spans 16 amino acids. J lost 4 bases, V lost 0 bases, and 10 bases had no gene match. Germline CDR1 SGDLS, CDR2 YYNGEE.

This clone has just one count. The chain employs TRBV28 and TRBJ2-1; D gene unclear. Germline V gene sequence: CDR1 MDHEN, CDR2 SYDVKM. The ends were cut back, 3 bases at V and 8 bases at J, with 8 bases in the middle. The CDR3 is made up of 12 amino acids. CDR3 amino acids: CASSFRWDEQFF. CDR3 coding DNA: TGTGCCAGCAGTTTTAGGTGGGATGAGCAGTTCTTC.

Concerning this clone itself: Sequence at one end of the junction differs from germline and may be a read error. The genes are TRBV7-7 and TRBJ2-2; 13 bases map to TRBD2. The germline CDR1 and CDR2 sequences are SSHAT and FNYEAQ (reference sequence). The CDR3 is 16 residues long. CDR3 nucleotide sequence: TGTGCTAGCAGCTTTGGACTAGCGGGAGTCGCCGGGGAGCTGTTTTTT. It yields the protein CASSFGLAGVAGELFF.

This chain uses TRBV2 with TRBJ2-3, with 9 positions matching TRBD1. The germline V gene encodes CDR1 SNHLY and CDR2 FYNNEI. The CDR3 loop spans 15 amino acids. The V gene end was trimmed by 5 bases and the J gene end by 4 bases; junction bases not matched to a gene: 7. CDR3 in DNA: TGTGCCAGCAGTAGAGGACAGGGGATCGCAGATACGCAGTATTTT. The encoded protein is CASSRGQGIADTQYF. The full variable domain, in which reference TRBV2 and TRBJ2-3 provide the parts outside the CDR3, is EPEVTQTPSHQVTQMGQEVILRCVPISNHLYFYWYRQILGQKVEFLVSFYNNEISEKSEIFDDQFSVERPDGSNFTLKIRSTKLEDSAMYFCASSRGQGIADTQYFGPGTRLTVL.

The chain has TRBV5-1 and TRBJ2-7; the D gene is possibly TRBD1 (5 bases). Germline lookup yields CDR1 SGHRS and CDR2 YFSETQ. CDR3 length: 14 amino acids. Trimming took 5 bases from V and 6 from J, leaving 18 bases between them. CDR3 sequence reads: CASRLTATGTEQYF. The CDR3 DNA reads as TGCGCCAGCAGGCTGACAGCTACAGGAACCGAGCAGTACTTC.

The chain links TRBV10-3 to TRBJ2-6, with 9 bases matching TRBD2. This CDR3 region has 16 residues. V dropped 11 bases and J dropped 2; count of bases not matched to a gene: 10. The germline V gene has CDR1 ENHRY and CDR2 SYGVKD. The CDR3 nucleotides read TGTGCCGTAGCGGGTAGCGGGAGAGCTGGGGCCAACGTCCTGACTTTC. It specifies CAVAGSGRAGANVLTF.

The chain has TRBV27 and TRBJ2-2; 7 bases are shared with TRBD1. The CDR3 extends over 15 amino acids. Germline CDR1 and CDR2: MNHEY and SMNVEV (reference sequence). Trimming at V came to 6 bases and at J to 7 bases, leaving 11 bases not matched to a gene. The CDR3 here is CASRLDRNLGGELFF. The CDR3 DNA reads TGTGCCAGCAGGCTGGACAGGAATCTAGGCGGGGAGCTGTTTTTT.

This rearrangement joins TRBV6-2 or TRBV6-3 to TRBJ2-5, with 12 positions matching TRBD2. The CDR3 length is 15 residues. In germline, CDR1 is MNHEY, CDR2 SVGEGT. V dropped 3 bases and J dropped 5; count of bases not matched to a gene: 4. Here the CDR3 reads CASSYRLAGEETQYF. The CDR3, as DNA: TGTGCCAGCAGTTATCGACTAGCGGGAGAGGAGACCCAGTACTTC.

The rearrangement links TRBV9 to TRBJ2-3, with D perhaps being TRBD1 or TRBD2 (5 bases each). V dropped 0 bases and J dropped 3 bases, with 11 bases sitting between them. The CDR3 spans 15 residues. From germline, CDR1 is SGDLS and CDR2 YYNGEE. This CDR3 is CASSVVEGPTDTQYF. CDR3 bases: TGTGCCAGCAGCGTAGTCGAGGGGCCAACAGATACGCAGTATTTT.

The chain employs TRBV4-1 and TRBJ1-2; TRBD1 matches at 7 bases. Germline V lookup: CDR1 MGHRA, CDR2 YSYEKL. The trim removed 0 bases at V and 4 bases at J, leaving 5 bases unmatched. CDR3 length: 15 residues. The CDR3 spells CASSQDQAGGYGYTF. The CDR3 region has the DNA TGCGCCAGCAGCCAAGATCAGGCAGGGGGCTATGGCTACACCTTC.

The chain couples TRBV6-4 to TRBJ2-6, with a possible D match to TRBD1 (6 bases). Per the germline V gene, CDR1 is MRHNA and CDR2 is SNTAGT. Trimming cost V 3 bases and J 0 bases, with 6 bases left between them. This CDR3 has 15 amino acids. The CDR3, as DNA: TGTGCCAGCAGTGAACAGGGCTCTGGGGCCAACGTCCTGACTTTC. Translation: CASSEQGSGANVLTF.

DNA for the CDR3: TGTGCCAGTAGTACAGTGATCTCCTACGAGCAGTACTTC. Protein: CASSTVISYEQYF. V and J are TRBV19 and TRBJ2-7; the D is unclear. Trimming left V 4 bases short and J 0 bases short, with 7 bases between. This CDR3 has 13 amino acids. CDR1 is LNHDA, CDR2 SQIVND, per germline (reference sequence).

This clone was observed once. One junction end disagrees with the germline gene, perhaps due to a read error. The chain recombines TRBV20-1 with TRBJ1-1, with unresolved D. CDR1 and CDR2 (germline): DFQATT, SNEGSKA (reference sequence). The CDR3 runs to 10 residues. In DNA form, the CDR3 reads TGCAGTGCTCCCGTGGCCCCTGATGTTTTT. It translates to CSAPVAPDVF.

To note about this clone: The sample holds other DNA sequences that translate to the same CDR3. The DNA for the CDR3 is TGTGCCACCAGCAGAGATCGCGGGCCCTACGAGCAGTACTTC. Its protein is CATSRDRGPYEQYF. The chain joins TRBV15 to TRBJ2-7; a weak D match, TRBD2 (5 bases). V lost 0 bases and J lost 2, with 8 bases in between. Germline V gene sequence: CDR1 LNHNV, CDR2 YYDKDF (reference sequence). CDR3 length equals 14 residues. The variable domain in full, with the rest retrieved from reference TRBV15 and TRBJ2-7, is DAMVIQNPRYQVTQFGKPVTLSCSQTLNHNVMYWYQQKSSQAPKLLFHYYDKDFNNEADTPDNFQSRRPNTSFCFLDIRSPGLGDTAMYLCATSRDRGPYEQYFGPGTRLTVT.

This clone showed up just once. J is TRBJ1-1 and V is TRBV7-6; 7 bases match TRBD1. Germline loops: CDR1 SGHVS, CDR2 FNYEAQ. This CDR3 has 15 amino acids. V lost 5 bases and J lost 4; bases outside the gene matches: 10. DNA for the CDR3: TGTGCCAGCAGCCCCCTGACAGGGACAACCACTGAAGCTTTCTTT. It codes for CASSPLTGTTTEAFF.

The genes are TRBV5-1 and TRBJ2-5, with 7 bases that match TRBD2. CDR3 length: 16 residues. The germline gives CDR1 SGHRS, CDR2 YFSETQ. After removal of 4 bases from V and 1 base from J, the junction contained 10 bases not matched to a gene. In nucleotides, the CDR3 is TGCGCCAGCAGCGCGGGGGATTCTAGCGGCCAAGAGACCCAGTACTTC. It yields the protein CASSAGDSSGQETQYF.

The chain recombines TRBV7-8 with TRBJ1-1; 7 nucleotides agree with TRBD1. After removal of 5 bases from V and 5 bases from J, the junction contained 11 bases not matched to a gene. This CDR3 comprises 15 residues. Germline V gene lookup returns CDR1 SGHVS and CDR2 FQNEAQ. CDR3 DNA: TGTGCCAGCAGCCCGCCCGGGACAGTCAGAACTGAAGCTTTCTTT. Translation gives CASSPPGTVRTEAFF.

The chain carries TRBV7-2 and TRBJ2-1, with D uncertain. This CDR3 comprises 12 residues. Germline V gene sequence: CDR1 SGHTA, CDR2 FQGNSA. The ends were cut back, 5 bases at V and 7 bases at J, with 9 bases in the middle. The chain's CDR3 is CASSHPSNEQFF. The CDR3, as DNA: TGTGCCAGCAGCCACCCCTCGAATGAGCAGTTCTTC.

CDR3 protein: CASSLSGGNEQYF. In DNA, the CDR3 is TGCGCCAGCAGCTTGTCAGGGGGCAACGAGCAGTACTTC. V is TRBV5-1 and J is TRBJ2-7, with 8 bases aligning to TRBD1. CDR3 length: 13 residues. Germline lookup yields CDR1 SGHRS and CDR2 YFSETQ. V was pared by 1 base and J by 5 bases, with 2 bases of the junction left unmatched.

This clone was observed a handful of times. This sequence joins TRBV15 and TRBJ1-5; D not resolved. Per germline, CDR1 LNHNV and CDR2 YYDKDF (reference sequence). This CDR3 has 15 residues. The V end lost 0 bases, the J end lost 5 bases, and 11 bases lay between the germline ends. The CDR3 reads CATSRDGSSDQPQHF. The CDR3 coding sequence is TGTGCCACCAGCAGAGATGGATCTTCTGATCAGCCCCAGCATTTT.

The chain links TRBV28 to TRBJ2-7; TRBD1 agrees at 9 bases. The length of the CDR3 is 14 residues. V shed 8 bases, J shed 6 bases, and the junction held 11 bases outside the gene matches. Germline lookup yields CDR1 MDHEN and CDR2 SYDVKM. The CDR3 sequence is CASLGTGFLREQYF. CDR3 in DNA: TGTGCCAGCCTTGGGACAGGGTTCCTCCGCGAGCAGTACTTC.

This sequence joins TRBV6-1 and TRBJ1-5; D unclear. Germline V gene lookup returns CDR1 MNHNS and CDR2 SASEGT. Trimming cost V 2 bases and J 0 bases, with 11 bases left between them. The CDR3 has 16 residues. CDR3 sequence reads: CASSEYGLASNQPQHF. The CDR3 bases are TGTGCCAGCAGTGAATACGGGCTGGCTAGCAATCAGCCCCAGCATTTT.

The rearrangement uses TRBV7-2 and TRBJ1-2; possible D gene TRBD1, 6 bases. Germline V CDR1 and CDR2: SGHTA, FQGNSA. Trimming removed 3 bases from V and 6 bases from J, with 14 bases in between. The CDR3 contains 14 residues. CDR3: CASSFQGLFHGYTF. Here the CDR3 DNA reads TGTGCCAGCAGCTTTCAGGGGTTATTCCATGGCTACACCTTC.

The chain joins TRBV5-1 to TRBJ1-1; tentatively, D is TRBD1 (6 bases). V lost 4 bases and J lost 1, with 11 bases in between. Germline V gene sequence: CDR1 SGHRS, CDR2 YFSETQ. The CDR3 is 14 residues long. For the CDR3, the DNA is TGCGCCAGCAGCCTCAGGGGTCAGAACACTGAAGCTTTCTTT. Amino acid sequence: CASSLRGQNTEAFF.

The CDR3 loop reads CASSLVPADTQYF. The CDR3 bases are TGTGCCAGCAGCTTGGTACCGGCAGATACGCAGTATTTT. The V call is TRBV5-4, the J call TRBJ2-3; D gene uncertain. The length of the CDR3 is 13 residues. Germline CDR1 reads SGHNT; CDR2 reads YYREEE (reference sequence). V was clipped by 0 bases and J by 4 bases, with 6 bases between them.

To note about this clone: This CDR3 is also generated by other DNA sequences in the sample. The chain employs TRBV12-3 or TRBV12-4 and TRBJ2-7, with D unresolved. V was pared by 6 bases and J by 3 bases, with 9 bases between. The CDR3 extends over 12 amino acids. The chain's CDR3 is CASSLLVYEQYF. Written as DNA, the CDR3 is TGTGCCAGCAGCCTTCTTGTCTACGAGCAGTACTTC.

This sequence joins TRBV24-1 and TRBJ1-1, with TRBD1 matching 9 bases. V trimming: 4 bases; J trimming: 2 bases; junction bases outside the gene matches: 4. The germline V gene has CDR1 KGHDR and CDR2 SFDVKD. The CDR3 is made up of 15 amino acids. CDR3 region: CATSDPGQGNTEAFF. DNA of the CDR3: TGTGCCACCAGTGACCCGGGACAGGGAAACACTGAAGCTTTCTTT.

V gene TRBV28 combines with J gene TRBJ1-2; D is uncertain. The CDR3 has 15 amino acids. Trimming cost V 4 bases and J 2 bases, with 14 bases left between them. Germline CDR1 is MDHEN and CDR2 is SYDVKM. The DNA of the CDR3 is TGTGCCAGCAGTTCGAATGATGGCCGAAACTATGGCTACACCTTC. Translated: CASSSNDGRNYGYTF.